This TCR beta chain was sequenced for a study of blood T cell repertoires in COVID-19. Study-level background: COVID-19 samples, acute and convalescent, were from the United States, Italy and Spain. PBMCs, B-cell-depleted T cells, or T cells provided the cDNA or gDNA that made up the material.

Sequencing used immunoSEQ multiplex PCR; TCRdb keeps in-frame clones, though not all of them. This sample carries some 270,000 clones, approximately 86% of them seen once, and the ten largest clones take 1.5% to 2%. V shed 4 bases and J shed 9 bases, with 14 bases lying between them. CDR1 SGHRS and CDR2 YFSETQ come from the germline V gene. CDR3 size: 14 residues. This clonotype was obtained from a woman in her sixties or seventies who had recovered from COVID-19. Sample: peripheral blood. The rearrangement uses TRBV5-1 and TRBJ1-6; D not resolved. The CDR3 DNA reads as TGCGCCAGCAGCCACCCGGGGATTGGTTCACCCCTCCACTTT. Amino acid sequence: CASSHPGIGSPLHF.